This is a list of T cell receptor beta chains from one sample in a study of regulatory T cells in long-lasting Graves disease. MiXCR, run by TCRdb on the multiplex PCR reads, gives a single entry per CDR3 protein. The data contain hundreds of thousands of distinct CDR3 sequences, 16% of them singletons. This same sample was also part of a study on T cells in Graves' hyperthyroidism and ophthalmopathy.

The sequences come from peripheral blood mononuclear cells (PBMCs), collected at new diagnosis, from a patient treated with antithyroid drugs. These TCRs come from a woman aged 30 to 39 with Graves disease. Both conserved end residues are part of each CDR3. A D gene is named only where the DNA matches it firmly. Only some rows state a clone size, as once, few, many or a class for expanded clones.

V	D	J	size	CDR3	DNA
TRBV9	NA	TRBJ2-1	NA	CASSVLAENNEQFF	TGTGCCAGCAGCGTACTAGCAGAAAACAATGAGCAGTTCTTC
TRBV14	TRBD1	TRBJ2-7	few	CASSARGPGEQYF	TGTGCCAGCAGCGCCAGGGGGCCGGGCGAGCAGTACTTC
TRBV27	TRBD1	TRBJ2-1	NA	CASSTTGGAYNEQFF	TGTGCCAGCAGTACCACAGGGGGCGCTTACAATGAGCAGTTCTTC
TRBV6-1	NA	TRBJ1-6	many	CASSTTKGTLHF	TGTGCCAGCAGTACGACCAAGGGGACCCTCCACTTT
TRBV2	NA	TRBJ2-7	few	CAREDQFSSSYEQYF	TGTGCCAGGGAAGACCAATTTTCCAGCTCCTACGAGCAGTACTTC
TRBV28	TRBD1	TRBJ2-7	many	CASSPNPGQGNSYEQYF	TGTGCCAGCAGCCCGAACCCGGGACAGGGTAACTCCTACGAGCAGTACTTC
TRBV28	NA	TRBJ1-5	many	CASRHRGGYSNQPQHF	TGTGCCAGCAGGCATCGTGGGGGGTATAGCAATCAGCCCCAGCATTTT
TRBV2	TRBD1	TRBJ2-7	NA	CASRLQGVYEQYF	TGTGCCAGCAGACTACAGGGGGTCTACGAGCAGTACTTC
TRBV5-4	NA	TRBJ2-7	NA	CASREGNAYEQYF	TGTGCCAGCAGGGAGGGAAACGCCTACGAGCAGTACTTC
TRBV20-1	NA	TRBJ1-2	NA	CSARAGRNYGYTF	TGCAGTGCTAGAGCGGGGAGAAACTATGGCTACACCTTC
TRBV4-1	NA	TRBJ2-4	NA	CASSQDRARGLAKNIQYF	TGCGCCAGCAGCCAAGATCGAGCACGGGGGCTAGCCAAAAACATTCAGTACTTC
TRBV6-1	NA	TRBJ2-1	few	CASSGLSGPNEQFF	TGTGCCAGCAGCGGGCTAAGCGGCCCCAATGAGCAGTTCTTC